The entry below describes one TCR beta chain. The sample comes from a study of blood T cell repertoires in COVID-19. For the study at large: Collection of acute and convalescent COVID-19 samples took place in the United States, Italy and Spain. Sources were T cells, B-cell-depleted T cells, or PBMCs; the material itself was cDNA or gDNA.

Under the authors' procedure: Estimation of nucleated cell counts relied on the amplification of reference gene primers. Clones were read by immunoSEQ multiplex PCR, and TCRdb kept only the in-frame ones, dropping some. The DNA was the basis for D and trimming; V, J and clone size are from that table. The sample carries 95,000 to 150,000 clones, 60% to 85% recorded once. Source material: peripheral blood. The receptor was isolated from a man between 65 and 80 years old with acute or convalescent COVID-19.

The CDR3 coding sequence is TGTGCCAGCAGCTTAGGGCTAGCGGTCGCCTACGAGCAGTACTTC. Residues: CASSLGLAVAYEQYF. The chain employs TRBV7-2 and TRBJ2-7; 7 bases are shared with TRBD2. The CDR3 totals 15 residues. CDR1 SGHTA and CDR2 FQGNSA come from the germline V gene. Trimming removed 1 base from V and 2 bases from J; junction bases left unmatched: 5.